The entry below describes one TCR beta chain. The antigen remains unidentified. Around 100 mL of blood, on average, came from one heparinised draw per donor. The germline V and J ends were trimmed by 5 bases and 6 bases, with 11 bases remaining between them. Germline assignment: CDR1 SGHTA and CDR2 FQGNSA. The CDR3 consists of 12 residues. Expressed TCRB transcripts were sequenced, since all the RNA that had been isolated was reverse transcribed. An average near 3.57 million reads came from naive, central memory and regulatory T cell samples. Measured with immunoSEQ multiplex PCR; TCRdb has only the in-frame clones, and not every one. The table lists about 370,000 clones, roughly 9.8% of them singletons. The data originate from a study of beta chain features in type 1 diabetes. Points from the study as a whole: For patients, the naive, central memory and Treg TCRB repertoires appeared more alike than for healthy donors. Type 1 diabetes patients showed a moderate but significant shortening of TCRB CDR3s in all four CD4+ subsets. Fewer insertions but more deletions were seen at VDJ junctions in type 1 diabetes patients.

The J gene is TRBJ2-7, the V gene TRBV7-2; D might be TRBD1 (6 bases). The clonotype was recovered from a man aged 25 to 45 with type 1 diabetes. The sequenced material came from central memory CD4+ T cells from blood. The CDR3 loop reads CASSIQGLEQYF. For the CDR3, the DNA is TGTGCCAGCAGCATACAGGGTCTCGAGCAGTACTTC. The whole variable domain, filled in from reference TRBV7-2 and TRBJ2-7, reads GAGVSQSPSNKVTEKGKDVELRCDPISGHTALYWYRQSLGQGLEFLIYFQGNSAPDKSGLPSDRFSAERTGGSVSTLTIQRTQQEDSAVYLCASSIQGLEQYFGPGTRLTVT.